The 27 T cell receptor beta chains given below trace back to one sample, sequenced in a study of circulating CD8 cells and anti-PD-1 response in melanoma. TCR libraries were prepared from 15 ng of total RNA with the QIAseq Immune Repertoire TCR panel. TCRdb itself ran the reads through MiXCR, one entry per CDR3 protein. The sample carries 850 to 1,200 distinct CDR3 sequences, 9.8% recorded once. Sorting of live CD3+CD8+TCRalphabeta+ cells by PD-1 and/or TIGIT gave four subsets. Sequenced here: CD8+ T cells from PBMCs, sampled at baseline or after one month of anti-PD-1 therapy (not recorded which). The receptor source for this set is a human donor with melanoma.

This clonotype is judged medium-sized. The genes are TRBV7-2 and TRBJ2-7, with D perhaps TRBD2 (5 bases). This CDR3 region has 15 residues. V lost 1 base and J lost 5, with 15 bases in between. Germline assignment: CDR1 SGHTA and CDR2 FQGNSA. In DNA form, the CDR3 reads TGTGCCAGCAGCTTAGGGACTTCCCTTGGGAACGAGCAGTACTTC. Its translation is CASSLGTSLGNEQYF.

This clonotype is categorized as medium-sized (0.01 to 0.1%). V is TRBV19 and J is TRBJ1-1; the D gene is possibly TRBD1 (6 bases). CDR1 and CDR2 (germline): LNHDA, SQIVND (reference sequence). The ends were cut back, 7 bases at V and 4 bases at J, with 16 bases in the middle. The CDR3 has 14 residues. CDR3 region: CASIGTGLGTEAFF. Written as DNA, the CDR3 is TGTGCCAGTATTGGCACAGGGCTTGGCACTGAAGCTTTCTTT.

This clonotype rates as medium-sized (0.01 to 0.1%). The CDR3 loop reads CASSPPTAPRETQYF. The CDR3 DNA follows: TGTGCCAGCAGCCCCCCTACCGCCCCAAGAGAGACCCAGTACTTC. The V gene is TRBV7-9, the J gene TRBJ2-5; D is unresolved. Germline CDR1 SEHNR, CDR2 FQNEAQ (reference sequence). The CDR3 extends over 15 amino acids. Trimming left V 5 bases short and J 4 bases short, with 17 bases between.

This clonotype is termed medium-sized (0.01 to 0.1%). The chain uses TRBV9 and TRBJ2-3, with 7 bases matching TRBD1. V gave up 4 bases and J gave up 1 base; unmatched junction bases: 3. Germline V lookup: CDR1 SGDLS, CDR2 YYNGEE. The CDR3 length is 14 residues. Here the CDR3 reads CASSHRGGTDTQYF. CDR3 DNA: TGTGCCAGCAGCCACAGGGGAGGCACAGATACGCAGTATTTT.

By frequency in the sample, this clonotype is medium-sized. The J gene is TRBJ2-3, the V gene TRBV9, with TRBD2 matching over 7 bases. This CDR3 has 16 amino acids. Germline trimming cut 3 bases from V and 2 bases from J; bases unmatched to any gene: 9. CDR1 and CDR2 from the germline V gene are SGDLS and YYNGEE. The CDR3 nucleotides read TGTGCCAGCAGCGAGAGGATGGGGGGGATCACAGATACGCAGTATTTT. This sequence encodes CASSERMGGITDTQYF.

The rearrangement uses TRBV10-3 and TRBJ2-7; D uncertain. The CDR3 consists of 11 residues. Germline values: CDR1 ENHRY, CDR2 SYGVKD. The V gene lost 6 bases and the J gene lost 3 bases, with 6 bases spanning the gap. CDR3 coding DNA: TGTGCCATCAGAAAAGACTACGAGCAGTACTTC. This translates into CAIRKDYEQYF.

Only a few counts were recorded for this clonotype. Being one base from a much bigger clone, this may be a read error. The conserved final phenylalanine or tryptophan is absent from the CDR3, which likely points to a read error. The CDR3 here is CASSRYRGSSYNEQFV. In nucleotides, the CDR3 is TGTGCCAGTAGTAGGTACAGGGGATCCTCCTACAATGAGCAGTTCGTC. The chain links TRBV19 to TRBJ2-1; 7 nucleotides match TRBD1. The germline V gene has CDR1 LNHDA and CDR2 SQIVND (reference sequence). The CDR3 has 16 residues. The V segment lost 4 bases and the J segment 0 bases; nucleotides outside the gene matches: 6.

Sample share makes this clonotype medium-sized. As DNA, the CDR3 is TGTGCCAGCAGCTTCGGGACTAGCGGACAAGAGACCCAGTACTTC. It specifies CASSFGTSGQETQYF. The chain joins TRBV7-9 to TRBJ2-5, with 11 bases fitting TRBD2. CDR3 length: 15 residues. The ends lost 3 bases at V and 2 bases at J; junction bases unmatched: 2. Per germline, CDR1 SEHNR and CDR2 FQNEAQ (reference sequence). Full variable domain (rest looked up from reference TRBV7-9 and TRBJ2-5): DTGVSQNPRHKITKRGQNVTFRCDPISEHNRLYWYRQTLGQGPEFLTYFQNEAQLEKSRLLSDRFSAERPKGSFSTLEIQRTEQGDSAMYLCASSFGTSGQETQYFGPGTRLLVL.

In its sample, this clonotype ranks as medium-sized. The chain is built from TRBV4-3 and TRBJ2-3; 11 bases are shared with TRBD2. CDR3 length: 16 residues. Trimming took 1 base from V and 10 from J; bases not matched to a gene: 10. Germline-derived CDR1 and CDR2 are LGHNA and YSLEER. The CDR3 reads CASSQVGGLAGGAQYF. The CDR3 nucleotides read TGCGCCAGCAGCCAAGTTGGTGGGCTAGCGGGGGGCGCGCAGTATTTT.

In this sample, this clonotype is medium-sized (0.01 to 0.1%). The gene calls are TRBV12-5 and TRBJ1-4, with 9 bases lining up with TRBD1. Germline V gene data show CDR1 as LGHNT and CDR2 as FRNRAP. V shed 6 bases, J shed 8 bases, and the junction held 10 bases outside the gene matches. The CDR3 length is 15 residues. The CDR3 bases are TGTGCTAGTGGAGCCCACACAGGGGGCGGAGAAAAACTGTTTTTT. Protein product: CASGAHTGGGEKLFF.

Relative to its sample, this clonotype is medium-sized. The V call is TRBV6-1, the J call TRBJ2-4, with D uncertain. Deletions cut 2 bases from V and 0 bases from J, with 14 bases between. The CDR3 is 17 amino acids. Per the germline V gene, CDR1 is MNHNS and CDR2 is SASEGT. The CDR3 region is CASSERAFTLAKNIQYF. The CDR3 nucleotides are TGTGCCAGCAGTGAAAGGGCCTTCACCTTAGCCAAAAACATTCAGTACTTC.

This clonotype was observed a handful of times. The chain employs TRBV28 and TRBJ2-7; D unclear. The CDR3 covers 16 residues. Trimming cost V 2 bases and J 2 bases, with 16 bases left between them. Germline V gene sequence: CDR1 MDHEN, CDR2 SYDVKM. The CDR3 region has the DNA TGTGCCAGCAGTTTACCCCCTGTTGAGCACCCCTACGAGCAGTACTTC. Amino acid sequence: CASSLPPVEHPYEQYF. Based on the CDR3 plus reference TRBV28 and TRBJ2-7, the full variable domain is DVKVTQSSRYLVKRTGEKVFLECVQDMDHENMFWYRQDPGLGLRLIYFSYDVKMKEKGDIPEGYSVSREKKERFSLILESASTNQTSMYLCASSLPPVEHPYEQYFGPGTRLTVT.

This clonotype is deemed medium-sized (0.01 to 0.1%). The chain links TRBV20-1 to TRBJ2-7; perhaps D is TRBD1 or TRBD2 (5 bases each). The V and J ends lost 2 bases and 4 bases respectively, with 21 bases between them. This CDR3 has 16 amino acids. Germline loops: CDR1 DFQATT, CDR2 SNEGSKA (reference sequence). The CDR3 DNA follows: TGCAGTGCTAGACCATTCGGGGCGCTGGATTTGTACGAGCAGTACTTC. Protein sequence: CSARPFGALDLYEQYF.

The chain recombines TRBV19 with TRBJ2-1, with TRBD1 matching 9 bases. J gave up 8 bases and V 5 bases, and 7 bases lay outside the gene matches. The CDR3 has 14 residues. CDR1 is LNHDA and CDR2 is SQIVND in the germline V gene (reference sequence). CDR3 in amino acids: CASSLTGGSYEQFF. The DNA of the CDR3 is TGTGCCAGTAGTTTAACAGGGGGCTCCTATGAGCAGTTCTTC.

The rearrangement joins TRBV7-9 to TRBJ2-7, with TRBD1 matching over 10 bases. The V gene's germline CDR1 is SEHNR and CDR2 FQNEAQ (reference sequence). The CDR3 is made up of 15 amino acids. The J segment lost 3 bases and the V segment lost 4 bases, leaving 6 bases of the junction unmatched. The CDR3 here is CASSSSGTGDYEQYF. CDR3 in DNA: TGTGCCAGCAGCTCATCCGGGACAGGGGACTACGAGCAGTACTTC.

This clonotype is deemed medium-sized (0.01 to 0.1%). V is TRBV27 and J is TRBJ2-3; D is perhaps TRBD1 (5 bases). The CDR3 totals 13 residues. Trimming removed 5 bases at V and 2 bases at J, with 8 bases between. Germline lookup yields CDR1 MNHEY and CDR2 SMNVEV (reference sequence). CDR3 protein: CASSVTVTDTQYF. In DNA, the CDR3 is TGTGCCAGCAGTGTGACAGTCACAGATACGCAGTATTTT.

On this clonotype itself: One junction end disagrees with the germline gene, perhaps due to a read error. The chain uses TRBV25-1 and TRBJ2-4, with D uncertain. The CDR3 sequence is 11 residues long. From germline, CDR1 is MGHDK and CDR2 SYGVNS. This CDR3 is CATFCKYIQYF. CDR3 in DNA: TGTGCCACCTTCTGCAAATACATTCAGTACTTC.

This clonotype qualifies as medium-sized. The chain is built from TRBV29-1 and TRBJ2-7; D ambiguous. Germline V gene lookup returns CDR1 SQVTM and CDR2 ANQGSEA. The V end was cut by 7 bases, the J end by 6 bases, with 19 bases between. There are 13 residues in the CDR3. CDR3 sequence: CSAHTSTDREQYF. The CDR3 DNA reads as TGCAGCGCCCACACGTCCACGGACCGCGAGCAGTACTTC.

By frequency in the sample, this clonotype is medium-sized. This chain joins TRBV27 and TRBJ1-6, with D possibly TRBD1 on 5 matching bases. Trimming stripped 4 bases from V and 10 bases from J, with 14 bases between. This CDR3 contains 14 residues. In germline, CDR1 is MNHEY, CDR2 SMNVEV (reference sequence). The CDR3 bases are TGTGCCAGCAGTTGGAGCGGGGGGGAGTCACCCCTCCACTTT. Protein: CASSWSGGESPLHF.

By sample share, this clonotype is medium-sized. The J gene is TRBJ2-1, the V gene TRBV21-1; the D call in the table, TRBD1, was not verified against the DNA. TRBV21-1 has pseudogene status. The CDR3 runs 13 residues. CDR3: CASRAQGANEQFF. The DNA of the CDR3 is TGTGCCAGCAGAGCACAGGGTGCGAATGAGCAGTTCTTC.

This clonotype is large within its sample. This chain uses TRBV19 with TRBJ1-5, with D perhaps TRBD1 (5 bases). V was pared by 6 bases and J by 4 bases, with 13 bases between. Germline lookup yields CDR1 LNHDA and CDR2 SQIVND (reference sequence). The CDR3 totals 14 residues. CDR3 protein: CASRAGNGNQPQHF. In nucleotides, the CDR3 is TGTGCCAGTAGGGCAGGGAATGGGAATCAGCCCCAGCATTTT.

This clonotype is termed large. The J gene is TRBJ2-1, the V gene TRBV25-1; TRBD1 agrees at 9 bases. This CDR3 contains 15 residues. The germline V gene has CDR1 MGHDK and CDR2 SYGVNS. J gave up 2 bases and V 3 bases, and 2 bases lay outside the gene matches. The chain's CDR3 is CASSETGGAYNEQFF. The DNA for the CDR3 is TGTGCCAGCAGTGAGACAGGGGGAGCCTACAATGAGCAGTTCTTC.

This clonotype is labeled medium-sized (0.01 to 0.1%). The gene calls are TRBV27 and TRBJ2-1; 14 bases fit TRBD2. Germline assignment: CDR1 MNHEY and CDR2 SMNVEV (reference sequence). The V segment lost 2 bases and the J segment 9 bases; nucleotides outside the gene matches: 6. CDR3 size: 16 residues. The CDR3 bases are TGTGCCAGCAGTTTAGCGACTAGCGGGGGGGCAGGTGAGCAGTTCTTC. This gives the protein CASSLATSGGAGEQFF.

By sample share, this clonotype is large. The chain has TRBV1 and TRBJ2-3; the D call of TRBD2 is as the table states it, not checked on the DNA. TRBV1 is assigned pseudogene status. CDR3 size: 17 residues. The CDR3 is CTSSQVGSSGPTDTQYF. The CDR3 nucleotides read TGCACCAGCAGCCAAGTTGGTTCTAGCGGGCCCACAGATACGCAGTATTTT.

This clonotype is medium-sized (0.01 to 0.1%). J is TRBJ2-4 and V is TRBV19; unclear D gene. Germline CDR1 is LNHDA and CDR2 is SQIVND (reference sequence). The CDR3 runs 12 residues. V was pared by 6 bases and J by 4 bases, with 7 bases between. Written as DNA, the CDR3 is TGTGCCAGTAGGGACCCTAAAAACATTCAGTACTTC. Protein product: CASRDPKNIQYF.

Relative to its sample, this clonotype is medium-sized. V usage is TRBV4-3 and J usage is TRBJ1-1; D is unresolved. Germline V gene sequence: CDR1 LGHNA, CDR2 YSLEER. Between the trimmed V and J ends, which lost 1 base and 0 bases, there was a span of 9 bases. The CDR3 runs 15 residues. This CDR3 is CASSQVTQLNTEAFF. CDR3 nucleotides: TGCGCCAGCAGCCAAGTAACTCAGTTGAACACTGAAGCTTTCTTT.

Judged by abundance, this clonotype is medium-sized (0.01 to 0.1%). V gene TRBV19 combines with J gene TRBJ2-7; 9 nucleotides agree with TRBD1. The ends lost 5 bases at V and 4 bases at J; junction bases unmatched: 3. This CDR3 has 13 amino acids. Germline CDR1 is LNHDA and CDR2 is SQIVND (reference sequence). CDR3 nucleotide sequence: TGTGCCAGTAGTTTCGGACAGGGGTACGAGCAGTACTTC. Translating gives CASSFGQGYEQYF.